This T cell receptor beta chain appears in the sequencing data of a study of blood T cell repertoires in COVID-19. Germline CDR1 SQVTM, CDR2 ANQGSEA. There are 15 residues in the CDR3. V dropped 2 bases and J dropped 5 bases, with 15 bases sitting between them. Data came from immunoSEQ multiplex PCR; TCRdb stores just in-frame clones and leaves some out. Altogether under 300,000 clones are present, approximately 86% being singletons, with the ten largest covering approximately 4%. The chain uses TRBV29-1 and TRBJ1-4; D not certain. Sequenced sample: peripheral blood. The receptor's source is a man younger than 35 with active or convalescent COVID-19. Here the CDR3 DNA reads TGCAGCGTTGAACTAAAGGAGCGGGCCAATGAAAAACTGTTTTTT. It yields the protein CSVELKERANEKLFF.